This TCR beta chain was observed in a study of early stage breast cancer tumors. This clone was picked up a small number of times. Antigen: not known. V was cut by 0 bases and J by 3 bases, with 8 bases left in between. The CDR3 is 15 amino acids. Germline V gene lookup returns CDR1 MNHEY and CDR2 SVGAGI. The protocol was immunoSEQ multiplex PCR, while the TCRdb copy is restricted to in-frame clones and leaves out a portion. The sample contains some 48,000 clones, roughly four fifths of which appear only once. Whole-study findings and limits: Tumors had around 2.5-fold higher T cell density than normal breast. Enriched TCRB sequences shared across patients were mostly commonly generated sequences.

This chain connects TRBV6-5 to TRBJ1-4; D gene unclear. The TCR originated in a person aged 45 to 59 with breast cancer. Source material: blood. CDR3 sequence (DNA): TGTGCCAGCAGTTACTCAAGACCGCCTAATGAAAAACTGTTTTTT. Translation gives CASSYSRPPNEKLFF.